This T cell receptor (beta chain) was retrieved from a study of metastatic and nonmetastatic thyroid tumors. Turning to the study itself: It was across blood and tumor or nodule tissue from malignant and benign thyroid patients that repertoires were compared.

Patients were all untreated before their thyroid surgery. The germline V and J ends were trimmed by 4 bases and 0 bases, with 9 bases remaining between them. CDR1 is ENHRY, CDR2 SYGVKD, per germline. This CDR3 has 15 amino acids. Using MiXCR, TCRdb re-called clones from the PCR reads. In the table there are 50,000 or so clones, roughly a fifth of which are singletons. The rearrangement links TRBV10-3 to TRBJ2-2; D is ambiguous. The sample taken for sequencing was blood. This TCR was recovered from a male donor with papillary thyroid cancer or a benign thyroid nodule (not recorded which). Some clones in this sample may be carry-over from other donors' samples. The CDR3 here is CAISVGSPNTGELFF. The CDR3 nucleotides read TGTGCCATCAGTGTCGGCAGTCCGAACACCGGGGAGCTGTTTTTT.